Below, 20 T cell receptor beta chains from the same sample are listed, as sequenced in a study of metastatic and nonmetastatic thyroid tumors. TCRdb ran MiXCR on the PCR reads. The table includes roughly 9,900 clones, around 30% detected once. Each patient came to thyroid surgery without any prior treatment (of any kind). The sample consisted of tumor tissue. These receptors all come from a male donor with papillary thyroid cancer or a benign thyroid nodule (not recorded which). Some clones in this sample may be carry-over from other donors' samples.

There are many counts of this clone. The chain is built from TRBV20-1 and TRBJ2-5, with 12 positions matching TRBD2. Germline values: CDR1 DFQATT, CDR2 SNEGSKA (reference sequence). The V gene end was trimmed by 6 bases and the J gene end by 7 bases; junction bases not matched to a gene: 12. The CDR3 is made up of 15 amino acids. CDR3 residues: CSATDTSGRTGTQYF. The CDR3 nucleotides read TGCAGTGCCACAGACACTAGCGGGAGGACCGGGACCCAGTACTTC.

Notes on this clone: The conserved closing phenylalanine or tryptophan is absent in this CDR3, likely reflecting a read error. The DNA is left out, because the CDR3 cannot be placed on it with certainty; the CDR3 is given as TCRdb lists it. The chain employs TRBV20-1 and TRBJ2-7; the DNA was not compared with TRBD2, the D call given in the table. Termini included, the CDR3 measures 11 amino acids. Germline-derived CDR1 and CDR2 are DFQATT and SNEGSKA (reference sequence). CDR3 protein: CIVGRTSGSLI.

This CDR3 reads CSPKFRGGGRSDTDTQYF. For the CDR3, the DNA is TGCAGTCCAAAATTCAGGGGGGGCGGGAGGTCCGACACAGATACGCAGTATTTT. The chain has TRBV20-1 and TRBJ2-3; D is possibly TRBD2 (8 bases). Deletions cut 8 bases from V and 2 bases from J, with 29 bases between. Germline CDR1 reads DFQATT; CDR2 reads SNEGSKA (reference sequence). This CDR3 has 18 amino acids.

The chain combines TRBV4-3 with TRBJ2-7, with 11 bases identical to TRBD1. The ends lost 3 bases at V and 5 bases at J; junction bases unmatched: 9. CDR1 is LGHNA, CDR2 YSLEER, per germline. The CDR3 contains 16 residues. CDR3 sequence reads: CASSHVPGQGEDEQYF. The CDR3 DNA reads TGCGCCAGCAGCCACGTACCGGGACAGGGGGAGGACGAGCAGTACTTC.

The chain combines TRBV20-1 with TRBJ2-2, with D possibly TRBD1 on 6 matching bases. Trimming took 6 bases from V and 0 from J, leaving 11 bases between them. Looked up from germline, CDR1 is DFQATT and CDR2 is SNEGSKA (reference sequence). This CDR3 comprises 14 residues. CDR3 bases: TGCAGTGCGCGACGGGACACGAACACCGGGGAGCTGTTTTTT. It translates to CSARRDTNTGELFF.

This clone was detected ten times or more. The chain uses TRBV10-1 and TRBJ2-5; 10 nucleotides match TRBD2. CDR3 length: 15 residues. CDR1 and CDR2 from the germline V gene are WNHNN and SYGVQD (reference sequence). With V trimmed by 3 bases and J by 5 bases, 6 bases remained unmatched. The DNA for the CDR3 is TGCGCCAGCAGTGAAGGAACTAGCGGGAAGGAGACCCAGTACTTC. It encodes CASSEGTSGKETQYF.

Written as DNA, the CDR3 is TGTGCCTGGAAGGGAATGATAGGCCCCGCATCAAGGGAGACCCAGTACTTC. Amino acid sequence: CAWKGMIGPASRETQYF. The chain carries TRBV30 and TRBJ2-5; D not certain. CDR3 length: 17 residues. The V gene lost 4 bases and the J gene lost 5 bases, with 26 bases spanning the gap. Germline V lookup: CDR1 GTSNPN, CDR2 SVGIG (reference sequence).

This clone was seen only once. The chain combines TRBV7-9 with TRBJ1-1, with no clear D. This CDR3 is built from 15 residues. CDR1 is SEHNR and CDR2 is FQNEAQ in the germline V gene (reference sequence). V was shortened by 5 bases and J by 3 bases, with 16 bases between the two germline ends. The CDR3 nucleotides are TGTGCCAGCAGCGACCGAGGCCCTAGGTACACTGAAGCTTTCTTT. Translated: CASSDRGPRYTEAFF.

This rearrangement joins TRBV27 to TRBJ2-7, with TRBD2 matching over 11 bases. The CDR3 extends over 15 amino acids. Germline loops: CDR1 MNHEY, CDR2 SMNVEV (reference sequence). J was trimmed by 3 bases and V by 5 bases; bases with no gene match: 6. The CDR3 region is CASSRTTSGSYEQYF. CDR3 coding DNA: TGTGCCAGCAGTCGAACTACTAGCGGGAGCTACGAGCAGTACTTC.

This clone is medium-sized. This rearrangement joins TRBV29-1 to TRBJ2-1; D could derive from TRBD1 or TRBD2 (5 bases each). This CDR3 spans 18 amino acids. Germline values: CDR1 SQVTM, CDR2 ANQGSEA. Trimming took off 3 bases at V and 0 bases at J, with 21 bases between the two ends. Here the CDR3 DNA reads TGCAGCGTTGAGGGGGACGCAAGAAGTATGAGCTCCTACAATGAGCAGTTCTTC. Translating gives CSVEGDARSMSSYNEQFF.

This clone is labeled as medium-sized (0.01 to 0.1%). This sequence joins TRBV6-2 or TRBV6-3 and TRBJ1-5; no clear D gene. Germline loops: CDR1 MNHEY, CDR2 SVGEGT. The CDR3 length is 14 residues. Between the trimmed V and J ends, which lost 7 bases and 0 bases, there was a span of 10 bases. The CDR3 nucleotides are TGTGCCAGCATCTCGCCGTATAGCAATCAGCCCCAGCATTTT. Its protein product is CASISPYSNQPQHF.

This clone is termed medium-sized. The V call is TRBV20-1, the J call TRBJ2-1; maybe TRBD2 (6 bases). The CDR3 length is 15 residues. Trimming left V 0 bases short and J 9 bases short, with 18 bases between. The germline CDR1 and CDR2 sequences are DFQATT and SNEGSKA (reference sequence). Written as DNA, the CDR3 is TGCAGTGCTAGAGACCCGACTAGAGGGAATAGTGAGCAGTTCTTC. This sequence encodes CSARDPTRGNSEQFF.

Within the sample, this clone is medium-sized (0.01 to 0.1%). The rearrangement joins TRBV2 to TRBJ2-1; TRBD2 agrees at 11 bases. V shed 6 bases, J shed 7 bases, and the junction held 11 bases outside the gene matches. This CDR3 spans 16 amino acids. CDR1 is SNHLY, CDR2 FYNNEI, per germline. In DNA form, the CDR3 reads TGTGCCAGCAGAGCGGGTGGTAGCGGGAGGGCAAATGAGCAGTTCTTC. As protein: CASRAGGSGRANEQFF.

This clone was recorded at least ten times. One base away lies a much larger clone, so this may be a sequencing read error. The chain carries TRBV4-3 and TRBJ2-7; D is perhaps TRBD1 (6 bases). The CDR3 contains 15 residues. Germline CDR1 is LGHNA and CDR2 is YSLEER. The CDR3 sequence is CASSQYRDLSYGQYF. The CDR3 nucleotides are TGCGCCAGCAGCCAATACAGGGACCTGTCCTACGGGCAGTACTTC.

This clone is classed as medium-sized. V and J are TRBV20-1 and TRBJ2-3; 7 bases fit TRBD2. Losses at the gene ends were 0 bases for V and 8 bases for J; bases not matched to a gene: 11. This CDR3 has 15 residues. Germline-derived CDR1 and CDR2 are DFQATT and SNEGSKA (reference sequence). The CDR3 DNA reads as TGCAGTGCTAGAGATGGGAGTAGCCGCGGGGGTACGCAGTATTTT. Translation gives CSARDGSSRGGTQYF.

This clone was detected only a few times. V is TRBV7-2 and J is TRBJ2-2, with 8 bases aligning to TRBD2. Germline assignment: CDR1 SGHTA and CDR2 FQGNSA. V dropped 10 bases and J dropped 1; count of bases not matched to a gene: 8. This CDR3 comprises 15 residues. Here the CDR3 DNA reads TGTGCCATCAGAACTAGCGGTCTGAACACCGGGGAGCTGTTTTTT. It codes for CAIRTSGLNTGELFF.

There are a few counts of this clone. The genes are TRBV6-4 and TRBJ1-1; 7 bases are shared with TRBD1. This CDR3 comprises 11 residues. Germline CDR1 reads MRHNA; CDR2 reads SNTAGT. V was clipped by 4 bases and J by 9 bases; unmatched bases: 2. The CDR3 bases are TGTGCCAGCAGTGCAGGGGGGAAAGCTTTCTTT. As protein: CASSAGGKAFF.

The chain uses TRBV6-1 and TRBJ2-7; tentatively, D is TRBD1 (6 bases). The germline V gene encodes CDR1 MNHNS and CDR2 SASEGT. V was pared by 4 bases and J by 3 bases, with 13 bases between. There are 14 residues in the CDR3. The CDR3 sequence is CASSVLDRDYEQYF. DNA for the CDR3: TGTGCCAGCAGTGTCCTGGACAGAGACTACGAGCAGTACTTC.

This clone has just a few counts. The V call is TRBV19, the J call TRBJ2-1; 7 nucleotides line up with TRBD1. The CDR3 loop spans 14 amino acids. With 2 bases clipped from V and 7 bases from J, the junction kept 5 bases outside the gene matches. Germline V gene lookup returns CDR1 LNHDA and CDR2 SQIVND (reference sequence). CDR3 amino acids: CASSITGVDNEQFF. The CDR3 DNA reads TGTGCCAGTAGTATAACAGGGGTAGATAATGAGCAGTTCTTC.

The chain joins TRBV20-1 to TRBJ1-1, with D perhaps matching TRBD1 (6 bases). The V gene's germline CDR1 is DFQATT and CDR2 SNEGSKA (reference sequence). The ends were cut back, 5 bases at V and 12 bases at J, with 28 bases in the middle. The CDR3 is 15 residues long. The CDR3 region is CSAEPGYRAIIGPFF. CDR3 coding DNA: TGCAGTGCTGAACCGGGGTACAGGGCTATAATCGGACCTTTCTTT.